The 23 T cell receptor beta chains below all came from one sample that was sequenced in a study of vaccination and CD4 T cells after COVID-19. The assay that was used to sequence DNA from cultured CD4+ T cells was the Oncomine TCR Beta short-read assay. MiXCR, applied by TCRdb to the PCR reads, yields one record per CDR3 protein. The sample shows more than 1,500 distinct CDR3 sequences, about 66% of them seen only once. Treatment defined: approximately nine-day PBMC culture with coronavirus spike peptide pools or control peptides (ViraFEST assay). No antigen has been assigned to these receptors. The sample consisted of CD4+ T cells from blood, cultured in vitro, taken after SARS-CoV-2 vaccination. These receptors came from a human donor who had recovered from COVID-19.

This clonotype was recorded a few times. The chain recombines TRBV20-1 with TRBJ2-5; D uncertain. The CDR3 covers 15 residues. V shed 0 bases and J shed 5 bases, with 16 bases lying between them. CDR1 DFQATT and CDR2 SNEGSKA come from the germline V gene (reference sequence). The CDR3 spells CSARDPQHSKETQYF. Written as DNA, the CDR3 is TGCAGTGCTAGAGACCCCCAACACTCCAAGGAGACCCAGTACTTC.

This rearrangement joins TRBV28 to TRBJ1-1; D is uncertain. The V gene's germline CDR1 is MDHEN and CDR2 SYDVKM. The CDR3 is made up of 12 amino acids. Trimming pared 10 bases from V and 2 bases from J, leaving 11 bases between. Here the CDR3 reads CATRVHNTEAFF. CDR3 coding DNA: TGTGCCACCCGAGTGCACAACACTGAAGCTTTCTTT.

The chain couples TRBV7-8 to TRBJ1-6; possibly TRBD1 for D (5 bases). This CDR3 has 17 residues. Per the germline V gene, CDR1 is SGHVS and CDR2 is FQNEAQ. The ends were cut back, 5 bases at V and 7 bases at J, with 21 bases in the middle. The CDR3 protein is CASSLLLGRGKNSPLHF. The CDR3 DNA reads TGTGCCAGCAGCCTCTTGTTGGGACGGGGAAAGAATTCACCCCTCCACTTT.

The gene calls are TRBV5-1 and TRBJ1-1; no definite D call. The germline V gene has CDR1 SGHRS and CDR2 YFSETQ. Trimming took 1 base from V and 1 from J, leaving 8 bases between them. The CDR3 loop spans 14 amino acids. In DNA form, the CDR3 reads TGCGCCAGCAGCTTGCAGTCAGGGAACACTGAAGCTTTCTTT. This encodes CASSLQSGNTEAFF. Complete variable domain (other parts from reference TRBV5-1 and TRBJ1-1): KAGVTQTPRYLIKTRGQQVTLSCSPISGHRSVSWYQQTPGQGLQFLFEYFSETQRNKGNFPGRFSGRQFSNSRSEMNVSTLELGDSALYLCASSLQSGNTEAFFGQGTRLTVV.

The genes are TRBV6-2 or TRBV6-3 and TRBJ2-7; D may match TRBD1 or TRBD2 (5 bases each). The CDR3 is made up of 15 amino acids. Deletions cut 7 bases from V and 2 bases from J, with 18 bases between. Germline CDR1 and CDR2: MNHEY and SVGEGT. This CDR3 reads CASITLRDRTYEQYF. The CDR3 coding sequence is TGTGCCAGCATTACACTCCGGGACCGTACCTACGAGCAGTACTTC.

V gene TRBV15 combines with J gene TRBJ2-1, with 9 bases fitting TRBD2. The CDR3 is 14 amino acids. CDR1 is LNHNV, CDR2 YYDKDF, per germline (reference sequence). V shed 5 bases and J 9 bases; nucleotides not matched to a gene: 8. The CDR3: CATSRSSGESEQFF. CDR3 nucleotide sequence: TGTGCCACCAGCCGCTCTAGCGGGGAGAGTGAGCAGTTCTTC.

This clonotype was counted a single time. The rearrangement joins TRBV7-9 to TRBJ2-1; the match to TRBD2 covers 8 bases. The ends lost 4 bases at V and 4 bases at J; junction bases unmatched: 12. Per germline, CDR1 SEHNR and CDR2 FQNEAQ (reference sequence). CDR3 length: 17 residues. The CDR3 here is CASSSPPGGPNYNEQFF. The CDR3 coding sequence is TGTGCCAGCAGCTCCCCACCGGGGGGGCCCAATTACAATGAGCAGTTCTTC.

This clonotype was found once. The chain employs TRBV11-2 and TRBJ2-5; 8 bases fit TRBD1. Germline V gene sequence: CDR1 SGHAT, CDR2 FQNNGV. The CDR3 length is 15 residues. V trimming: 2 bases; J trimming: 3 bases; junction bases outside the gene matches: 5. CDR3 DNA: TGTGCCAGCAGCTTAAGGGCGACAGGGGAAGAGACCCAGTACTTC. Translation: CASSLRATGEETQYF.

The chain has TRBV6-2 or TRBV6-3 and TRBJ1-1; D is unresolved. V lost 7 bases and J lost 6, with 15 bases in between. CDR1 is MNHEY, CDR2 SVGEGT, per germline. This CDR3 region has 13 residues. The CDR3 spells CASTRGRVAEAFF. The CDR3 bases are TGTGCCAGCACCCGAGGTCGGGTCGCTGAAGCTTTCTTT.

This rearrangement joins TRBV11-2 to TRBJ1-6; D perhaps matches TRBD1 (5 bases). V lost 5 bases, J lost 14 bases, and 22 bases lay in between. Looked up from germline, CDR1 is SGHAT and CDR2 is FQNNGV. The CDR3 loop spans 15 amino acids. The CDR3 sequence: CASSISPGPSLALHF. The CDR3 bases are TGTGCCAGCAGCATAAGTCCGGGACCGTCGCTGGCCCTCCACTTT. Supplemented by reference TRBV11-2 and TRBJ1-6, the full variable domain reads EAGVAQSPRYKIIEKRQSVAFWCNPISGHATLYWYQQILGQGPKLLIQFQNNGVVDDSQLPKDRFSAERLKGVDSTLKIQPAKLEDSAVYLCASSISPGPSLALHFGNGTRLTVT.

A single count supports this clonotype. This chain uses TRBV19 with TRBJ1-5, with 9 bases lining up with TRBD1. The length of the CDR3 is 15 residues. V shed 7 bases and J 4 bases; nucleotides not matched to a gene: 8. Germline CDR1 reads LNHDA; CDR2 reads SQIVND (reference sequence). The CDR3 spells CASKAGQGRNQPQHF. CDR3 coding DNA: TGTGCCAGTAAGGCGGGACAGGGTAGGAATCAGCCCCAGCATTTT.

The chain employs TRBV6-1 and TRBJ2-1, with 7 bases fitting TRBD1. After removal of 5 bases from V and 8 bases from J, the junction contained 12 bases not matched to a gene. The germline V gene encodes CDR1 MNHNS and CDR2 SASEGT. The CDR3 has 15 amino acids. CDR3 coding DNA: TGTGCCAGCAGTCGTAACCGACAGGGAGTCGATGAGCAGTTCTTC. Protein product: CASSRNRQGVDEQFF.

The count of this clonotype is one. At one end, the junction sequence differs from germline, possibly due to a read error. This sequence joins TRBV6-2 or TRBV6-3 and TRBJ2-1; 9 bases map to TRBD1. There are 17 residues in the CDR3. The germline V gene encodes CDR1 MNHEY and CDR2 SVGEGT. CDR3 in amino acids: CASSYRDRVPSYNGQFF. CDR3 bases: TGTGCCAGCAGTTACCGGGACAGGGTGCCCTCCTACAATGGGCAGTTCTTC.

This clonotype was seen a few times. This sequence joins TRBV19 and TRBJ1-5; D gene ambiguous. The CDR3 spans 14 residues. V gave up 4 bases and J gave up 2 bases, with 9 bases separating them. Germline V CDR1 and CDR2: LNHDA, SQIVND (reference sequence). CDR3 amino acids: CASSTTRGNQPQHF. CDR3 nucleotide sequence: TGTGCCAGTAGTACGACTAGGGGCAATCAGCCCCAGCATTTT. Complete variable domain (other parts from reference TRBV19 and TRBJ1-5): DGGITQSPKYLFRKEGQNVTLSCEQNLNHDAMYWYRQDPGQGLRLIYYSQIVNDFQKGDIAEGYSVSREKKESFPLTVTSAQKNPTAFYLCASSTTRGNQPQHFGDGTRLSIL.

By its share, this clonotype is medium-sized. The chain employs TRBV7-6 and TRBJ2-5, with 7 bases fitting TRBD1. Trimming at V came to 5 bases and at J to 1 base, leaving 4 bases not matched to a gene. From germline, CDR1 is SGHVS and CDR2 FNYEAQ. The CDR3 runs 14 residues. CDR3 coding DNA: TGTGCCAGCAGCCCGACAGGGCGCCAAGAGACCCAGTACTTC. It codes for CASSPTGRQETQYF.

V gene TRBV14 combines with J gene TRBJ1-2; D remains ambiguous. CDR3 length: 14 residues. V was pared by 0 bases and J by 4 bases, with 9 bases between. Per germline, CDR1 SGHDN and CDR2 FVKESK. In DNA, the CDR3 is TGTGCCAGCAGCCAAGAGGTAGGAAGCTATGGCTACACCTTC. Translation gives CASSQEVGSYGYTF.

The rearrangement links TRBV18 to TRBJ2-5; maybe TRBD2 (6 bases). V gave up 2 bases and J gave up 4 bases, with 14 bases separating them. Germline V gene data show CDR1 as KGHSH and CDR2 as LQKENI. The CDR3 consists of 15 residues. CDR3: CASSPARELGETQYF. CDR3 DNA: TGTGCCAGCTCACCAGCCCGGGAGTTAGGAGAGACCCAGTACTTC.

The chain carries TRBV7-2 and TRBJ1-5; possibly TRBD1 for D (6 bases). V lost 3 bases and J lost 8, with 14 bases in between. There are 14 residues in the CDR3. Germline V gene data show CDR1 as SGHTA and CDR2 as FQGNSA. The CDR3 coding sequence is TGTGCCAGCAGCTTGGGGGCGGCGGAAGAGCCCCAGCATTTT. Translating gives CASSLGAAEEPQHF.

This clonotype has just one count. The chain has TRBV24-1 and TRBJ2-2; D assignment may be TRBD1 or TRBD2 (6 bases each). The germline V and J ends were trimmed by 3 bases and 1 base, with 8 bases remaining between them. The length of the CDR3 is 15 residues. Looked up from germline, CDR1 is KGHDR and CDR2 is SFDVKD. The CDR3 DNA reads as TGTGCCACCAGTGATGCGGGACAGAACACCGGGGAGCTGTTTTTT. It yields the protein CATSDAGQNTGELFF.

The V and J genes are TRBV7-2 and TRBJ2-7; 8 positions match TRBD2. The V and J ends lost 1 base and 4 bases, in that order; junction bases with no gene match: 12. The CDR3 consists of 17 residues. The V gene's germline CDR1 is SGHTA and CDR2 FQGNSA. This CDR3 reads CASSLGGAGAPSYEQYF. The CDR3 DNA reads as TGTGCCAGCAGCTTAGGAGGAGCGGGGGCCCCGTCTTACGAGCAGTACTTC.

The chain recombines TRBV2 with TRBJ1-2; 9 bases are a match to TRBD1. Germline lookup yields CDR1 SNHLY and CDR2 FYNNEI. The CDR3 length is 12 residues. The V segment lost 6 bases and the J segment 8 bases; nucleotides outside the gene matches: 4. In DNA form, the CDR3 reads TGTGCCAGCAGGGGACAGGGATTCGGCTACACCTTC. Amino acid sequence: CASRGQGFGYTF. Using reference TRBV2 and TRBJ1-2 for the parts outside the CDR3, the full variable domain is EPEVTQTPSHQVTQMGQEVILRCVPISNHLYFYWYRQILGQKVEFLVSFYNNEISEKSEIFDDQFSVERPDGSNFTLKIRSTKLEDSAMYFCASRGQGFGYTFGSGTRLTVV.

This chain connects TRBV12-3 or TRBV12-4 to TRBJ1-2, with 7 nucleotides matching TRBD1. The trim removed 4 bases at V and 5 bases at J, leaving 7 bases unmatched. The CDR3 spans 14 residues. The CDR3 loop is CASSSYRGGYGYTF. Written as DNA, the CDR3 is TGTGCCAGCAGTTCGTACAGGGGAGGATATGGCTACACCTTC.

V and J are TRBV7-9 and TRBJ1-3; no reliable D call. The CDR3 runs to 15 residues. Germline CDR1 reads SEHNR; CDR2 reads FQNEAQ (reference sequence). The ends were cut back, 5 bases at V and 2 bases at J, with 13 bases in the middle. In DNA, the CDR3 is TGTGCCAGCAGCCCCAACAGAGTCCCTGGAAACACCATATATTTT. Amino acids: CASSPNRVPGNTIYF.